This is a list of T cell receptor beta chains from one sample in a study of sequential checkpoint blockade in melanoma. The assay was immunoSEQ multiplex PCR, and TCRdb's table has in-frame clones only and misses some. Of fewer than 25,000 clones in the sample, over 75% were seen once. Sequencing was performed on CD8+ T cells sorted from blood (inferred from file names), taken from a patient given nivolumab and ipilimumab in sequence. These receptors were obtained from a human donor with melanoma. The CDR3 runs from the conserved cysteine through the conserved F or W. D genes are given only for firm matches. Size is omitted from some rows. Given values are once, few, many or a class for expanded clones.

TGCGCCAGCAGCCAAGGGTCTTTTGGGCCTTATGGCTACACCTTC	CASSQGSFGPYGYTF	TRBJ1-2	TRBV4-3	NA	once
TGTGCCAGCAGTTTTACGGCAGGGGGCTACGAGCAGTACTTC	CASSFTAGGYEQYF	TRBJ2-7	TRBV27	TRBD1	NA
TGTGCCAGCAGCTTGGAGTTAGCGGGGGTCACAGATACGCAGTATTTT	CASSLELAGVTDTQYF	TRBJ2-3	TRBV5-6	TRBD2	NA
TGCGCCAGCAGCTTGGGTTTCGGGGACACTGAAGCTTTCTTT	CASSLGFGDTEAFF	TRBJ1-1	TRBV5-1	NA	NA
TGTGCCAGCAGTTTAATCGGGACAGGGCTCTATGGCTACACCTTC	CASSLIGTGLYGYTF	TRBJ1-2	TRBV27	TRBD1	NA
TGTGCCAGCAGCGTAGGACTGAGCGGCATGGGAGTCAATGAGCAGTTCTTC	CASSVGLSGMGVNEQFF	TRBJ2-1	TRBV9	NA	NA
TGTGCCAGCAGCTCTCTAGCGGGAATAGAATGGGAGACCCAGTACTTC	CASSSLAGIEWETQYF	TRBJ2-5	TRBV7-2	TRBD2	NA
TGTGCCAGCAGTTCGGGACAGAGGGGCGAGCAGTACTTC	CASSSGQRGEQYF	TRBJ2-7	TRBV7-9	TRBD1	NA
TGTGCCAGCAGTTTTGGTACGGGAGAATACGAGCAGTACTTC	CASSFGTGEYEQYF	TRBJ2-7	TRBV28	NA	NA
TGCGCCAGCAGCCCGCTGGGACAGGGGAGGGGCTACACCTTC	CASSPLGQGRGYTF	TRBJ1-2	TRBV4-1	TRBD1	NA
TGTGCCAGCAGTTTATTTCGCCTTGGGCGGGAGGGAATCTACGAGCAGTACTTC	CASSLFRLGREGIYEQYF	TRBJ2-7	TRBV28	TRBD2	NA
TGTGCCAGTAGTAACGCGTGGGGGCGGACTGAAGCTTTCTTT	CASSNAWGRTEAFF	TRBJ1-1	TRBV19	NA	NA
TGTGCCAGTAGGGACAGGGTAAGGACTGAAGCTTTCTTT	CASRDRVRTEAFF	TRBJ1-1	TRBV19	TRBD1	NA
TGTGCCGGCAGTCGACAAGACAATCAGCCCCAGCATTTT	CAGSRQDNQPQHF	TRBJ1-5	TRBV28	NA	NA
TGTGCCATCAGTGATGGCGGGAGTGATTACAATGAGCAGTTCTTC	CAISDGGSDYNEQFF	TRBJ2-1	TRBV10-3	TRBD2	medium-sized
TGTGCCAGCAGCTCCCCTCGCCAGATGTACACCGGGGAGCTGTTTTTT	CASSSPRQMYTGELFF	TRBJ2-2	TRBV28	NA	once
TGCGCCAGCAGTGAGTCGGTCAGAGGGGGCTACGAGCAGTACTTC	CASSESVRGGYEQYF	TRBJ2-7	TRBV10-1	NA	NA
TGCGCCAGCAGAAAGTGGACAGGCGGGGAGACCCAGTACTTC	CASRKWTGGETQYF	TRBJ2-5	TRBV5-1	TRBD1	NA
TGTGCCAGCAGCGAAGAGACAGGGGCCGCTGAAGCTTTCTTT	CASSEETGAAEAFF	TRBJ1-1	TRBV5-6	TRBD1	NA
TGTGCCTGGGGGTTGGGCTTCTACGAGCAGTACTTC	CAWGLGFYEQYF	TRBJ2-7	TRBV30	NA	NA
TGTGCCACCAGCAGAGATCAGAGTTCCAGGGCACACCTCGCTTGGGAGACCCAGTACTTC	CATSRDQSSRAHLAWETQYF	TRBJ2-5	TRBV15	NA	NA
TGTGCCAGTAGTATGGGCCCTTACGAGCAGTACTTC	CASSMGPYEQYF	TRBJ2-7	TRBV19	NA	few
TGCGCCAGCAGCCAAGGCAGGGAATCCTACGAGCAGTACTTC	CASSQGRESYEQYF	TRBJ2-7	TRBV4-3	NA	NA
TGTGCCAGCAGTTACTCGCGCGAGCAGTACTTC	CASSYSREQYF	TRBJ2-7	TRBV6-5	NA	once
TGTGCCAGCAGCCTAGGCGGGGTCCCCTCCTACGAGCAGTACTTC	CASSLGGVPSYEQYF	TRBJ2-7	TRBV9	NA	NA
TGTGCCAGCTCACCGGTTGAGGGATCTAGCACAGATACGCAGTATTTT	CASSPVEGSSTDTQYF	TRBJ2-3	TRBV18	NA	NA
TGTGCCAGCAGCATGGACAGGGGAGGCTACGAGCAGTACTTC	CASSMDRGGYEQYF	TRBJ2-7	TRBV11-2	TRBD1	NA
TGTGCCAGCAGCCAAGACCGGGAGGAGACCCAGTACTTC	CASSQDREETQYF	TRBJ2-5	TRBV4-2	NA	NA
TGTGCCAGCAGCTCGGTGGCGGGAGCGGGAGGCTACGAGCAGTACTTC	CASSSVAGAGGYEQYF	TRBJ2-7	TRBV7-9	TRBD2	NA
TGCGCCAGCAGTGATTTAGGGACTAGCGGGAGTCCCGAGCAGTACTTC	CASSDLGTSGSPEQYF	TRBJ2-7	TRBV10-1	TRBD2	NA